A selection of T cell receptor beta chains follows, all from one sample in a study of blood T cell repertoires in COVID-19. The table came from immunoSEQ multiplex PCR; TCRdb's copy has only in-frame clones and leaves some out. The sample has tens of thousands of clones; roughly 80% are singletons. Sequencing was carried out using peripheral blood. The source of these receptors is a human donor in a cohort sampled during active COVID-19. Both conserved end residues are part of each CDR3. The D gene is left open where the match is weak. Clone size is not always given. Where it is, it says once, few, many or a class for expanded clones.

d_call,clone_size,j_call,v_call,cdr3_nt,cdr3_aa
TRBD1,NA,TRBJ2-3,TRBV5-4,TGTGCCAGCAGCCAAAACAGGGGGCGAGATACGCAGTATTTT,CASSQNRGRDTQYF
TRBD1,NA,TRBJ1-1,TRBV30,TGTGCCTGGAGTGCCCGGGACAGGAGCTACACTGAAGCTTTCTTT,CAWSARDRSYTEAFF
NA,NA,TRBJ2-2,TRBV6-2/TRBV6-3,TGTGCCAGCAGTTACCCCAGGGGTGTTAACACCGGGGAGCTGTTTTTT,CASSYPRGVNTGELFF
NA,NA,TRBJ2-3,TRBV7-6,TGTGCCAGCAGTTCAAAGGATGGGGCTTGGGCAGATACGCAGTATTTT,CASSSKDGAWADTQYF
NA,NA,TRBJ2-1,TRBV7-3,TGTGCCAGCAGCACGAGCGGCTCCTACAATGAGCAGTTCTTC,CASSTSGSYNEQFF
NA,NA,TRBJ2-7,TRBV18,TGTGCCAGCTCACCACCTACCAGCGCGGGGCAGTACTTC,CASSPPTSAGQYF
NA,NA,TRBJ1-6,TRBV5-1,TGCGCCAGCAGCTTGGAATCAGATAATTCACCCCTCCACTTT,CASSLESDNSPLHF
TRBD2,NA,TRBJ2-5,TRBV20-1,TGCAGTGCTAGTTTAGGGGTATCGGAATGGAGCGGGAGGGTCTGGGAGACCCAGTACTTC,CSASLGVSEWSGRVWETQYF
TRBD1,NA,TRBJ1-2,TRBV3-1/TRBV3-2,TGTGCCAGCAGCCAAGATACAGGGGGGAACTATGGCTACACCTTC,CASSQDTGGNYGYTF
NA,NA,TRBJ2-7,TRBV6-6,TGTGCCAGCAGTTACTCGGGGCGACCCCCCTGGAACGAGCAGTACTTC,CASSYSGRPPWNEQYF
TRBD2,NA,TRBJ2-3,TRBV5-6,TGTGCCAGCAGCGCCCACGGGACTAGCGGCAAGTGGAGCACAGATACGCAGTATTTT,CASSAHGTSGKWSTDTQYF
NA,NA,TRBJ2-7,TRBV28,TGTGCCACCCTGGCGGGCACCTACGAGCAGTACTTC,CATLAGTYEQYF
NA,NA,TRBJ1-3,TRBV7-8,TGTGCCAGCAGCTTAGCCCAATCAGGAAACACCATATATTTT,CASSLAQSGNTIYF
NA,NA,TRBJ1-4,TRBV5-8,TGTGCCAGCAGCTGGAGACAGAATGAAAAACTGTTTTTT,CASSWRQNEKLFF
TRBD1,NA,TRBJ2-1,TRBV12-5,TGTGCTAGTGGTTTGGTACTTGGACAGGGCTACAATGAGCAGTTCTTC,CASGLVLGQGYNEQFF
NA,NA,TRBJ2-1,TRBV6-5,TGTGCCAGCAGTCCGCAGACAGCGCCCTACAATGAGCAGTTCTTC,CASSPQTAPYNEQFF
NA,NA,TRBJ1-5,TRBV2,TGTGCCAGCAGCTTGGGGCAGTCCCTTCAGCCCCAGCATTTT,CASSLGQSLQPQHF
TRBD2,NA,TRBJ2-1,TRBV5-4,TGTGCCAGCAGCACCGGGACTAGCGGTTACAATGAGCAGTTCTTC,CASSTGTSGYNEQFF
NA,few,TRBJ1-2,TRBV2,TGTGCCAGCAGCTCCGGACAGAACTATGGCTACACCTTC,CASSSGQNYGYTF
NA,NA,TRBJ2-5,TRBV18,TGTGCCAGCTCACCCGACAGCGAAGAGACCCAGTACTTC,CASSPDSEETQYF
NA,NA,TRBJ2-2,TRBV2,TGTGCCAGCAGTCGTTCCACCGGGGAGCTGTTTTTT,CASSRSTGELFF
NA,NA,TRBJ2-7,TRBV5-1,TGCGCCAGCAGCTTGGCCCACAGGGCCCACGAGCAGTACTTC,CASSLAHRAHEQYF
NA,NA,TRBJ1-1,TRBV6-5,TGTGCCAGCAGGGCAGGGGCTTCGAACACTGAAGCTTTCTTT,CASRAGASNTEAFF
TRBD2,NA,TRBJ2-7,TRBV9,TGTGCCAGCAGCGCGGGGACTAGCGGGAGACGAACTGGCTACGAGCAGTACTTC,CASSAGTSGRRTGYEQYF
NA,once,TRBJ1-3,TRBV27,TGTGCCAGCAGTTTATCCGGGGTGGCGGGAAACACCATATATTTT,CASSLSGVAGNTIYF
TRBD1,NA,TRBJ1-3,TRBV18,TGTGCCAGCTCCCAAGGACAGGGGGCTGGAAACACCATATATTTT,CASSQGQGAGNTIYF
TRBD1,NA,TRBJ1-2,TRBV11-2,TGTGCCAGCAGCATTCTAACCGCGACAGGGGGCACAGATGGCTACACCTTC,CASSILTATGGTDGYTF
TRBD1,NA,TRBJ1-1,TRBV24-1,TGTGCCACCAGTGATCCGACAGGGGGAGAGACTGAAGCTTTCTTT,CATSDPTGGETEAFF
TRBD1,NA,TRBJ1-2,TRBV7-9,TGTGCCAGCAGCTTAGCACAGGGGGCAAAAGGCTACACCTTC,CASSLAQGAKGYTF
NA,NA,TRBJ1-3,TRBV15,TGTGCCACCAGCACCGGGACATCGGGAAACACCATATATTTT,CATSTGTSGNTIYF
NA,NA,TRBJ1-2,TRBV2,TGTGCCAGCAGCCCGGAGGCCGGCTATGGCTACACCTTC,CASSPEAGYGYTF
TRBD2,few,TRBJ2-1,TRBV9,TGTGCCAGCAGTACTAGCGGGGGGTTCTCCAATGAGCAGTTCTTC,CASSTSGGFSNEQFF
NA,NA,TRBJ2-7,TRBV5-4,TGTGCCAGCAGCTTGAAGTCTAGAGTTAACTACGAGCAGTACTTC,CASSLKSRVNYEQYF
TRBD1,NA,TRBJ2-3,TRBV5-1,TGCGCCAGCAGCTCGGGACAGGGGAGCACAGATACGCAGTATTTT,CASSSGQGSTDTQYF
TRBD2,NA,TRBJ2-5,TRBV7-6,TGTGCCAGCAGCTTAGCTACTAGCGGGATTGGTGAGACCCAGTACTTC,CASSLATSGIGETQYF
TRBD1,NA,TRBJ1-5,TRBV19,TGTGCCAGTAGTACCAGGACAGGGCAACGACAGCCCCAGCATTTT,CASSTRTGQRQPQHF
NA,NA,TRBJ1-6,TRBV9,TGTGCCAGCAGCGCCGACAGAAATTTTAATTCACCCCTCCACTTT,CASSADRNFNSPLHF
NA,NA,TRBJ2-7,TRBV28,TGTGCCAGCAGTTTAACCCCCGGGGGCGAGCAGTACTTC,CASSLTPGGEQYF
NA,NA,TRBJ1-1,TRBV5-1,TGCGCCAGCAGCTTGTCCTATGGCACTGAAGCTTTCTTT,CASSLSYGTEAFF
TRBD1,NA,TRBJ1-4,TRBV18,TGTGCCAGCTCACCGGACAGGGGGACGGCTAATGAAAAACTGTTTTTT,CASSPDRGTANEKLFF
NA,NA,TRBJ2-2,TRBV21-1,TGTGCCAGCAGCAAAGCAGGGGTTGCGGAACAGGGGTCAAACACCGGGGAGCTGTTTTTT,CASSKAGVAEQGSNTGELFF
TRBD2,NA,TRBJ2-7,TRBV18,TGTGCCAGCTCATTACGAAATGGGGGAAGGCTAGCGGGGGTCGAGCAGTACTTC,CASSLRNGGRLAGVEQYF
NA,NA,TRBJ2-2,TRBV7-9,TGTGCCAGCAGCTTCTCTATCGAGGACGGGGAGCTGTTTTTT,CASSFSIEDGELFF
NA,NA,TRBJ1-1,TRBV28,TGTGCCAGCAGTGCCAGGGGAGGGTGGACTGAAGCTTTCTTT,CASSARGGWTEAFF
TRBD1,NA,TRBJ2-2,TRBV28,TGTGCCAGCAGCCCACAGGGGGCCCACACCGGGGAGCTGTTTTTT,CASSPQGAHTGELFF
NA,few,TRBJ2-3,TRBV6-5,TGTGCCAGCAGGGCGTTTCGCCAAGGGGCAGATACGCAGTATTTT,CASRAFRQGADTQYF
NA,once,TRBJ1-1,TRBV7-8,TGTGCCAGCAGCTTATTACCCGGCACTGAAGCTTTCTTT,CASSLLPGTEAFF
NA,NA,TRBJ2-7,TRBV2,TGTGCCAGCAGCGATGGGGCCGGGCCATCGTACTTC,CASSDGAGPSYF
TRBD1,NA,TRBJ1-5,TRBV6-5,TGTGCCAGCAGGAAGGACAGGCACCAGCATTTT,CASRKDRHQHF
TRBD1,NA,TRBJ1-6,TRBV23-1,TGCGCCAGCAATACAGGGGTAAATTCACCCCTCCACTTT,CASNTGVNSPLHF
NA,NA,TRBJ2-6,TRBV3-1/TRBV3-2,TGTGCCAGCAGCCAAGTGGGGGGTCCCCACCTGACTTTC,CASSQVGGPHLTF
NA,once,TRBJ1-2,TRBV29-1,TGCAGCGTTGAAGATCTAGGCAGGGTGAGCGGCTACACCTTC,CSVEDLGRVSGYTF